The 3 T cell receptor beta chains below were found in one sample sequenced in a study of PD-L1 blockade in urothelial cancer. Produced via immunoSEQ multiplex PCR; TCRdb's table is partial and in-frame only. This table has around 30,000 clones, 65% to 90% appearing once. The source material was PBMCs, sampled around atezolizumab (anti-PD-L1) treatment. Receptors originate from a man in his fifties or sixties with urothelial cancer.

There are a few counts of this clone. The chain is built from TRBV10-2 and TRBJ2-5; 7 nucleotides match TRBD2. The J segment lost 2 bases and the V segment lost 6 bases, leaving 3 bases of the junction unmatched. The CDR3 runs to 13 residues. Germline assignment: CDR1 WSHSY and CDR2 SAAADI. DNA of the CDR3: TGCGCCAGCAGGCTAGCGGTTCAAGAGACCCAGTACTTC. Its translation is CASRLAVQETQYF.

The CDR3 DNA sequence: TGTGCCAGCAGTTCGGCCGGGACAGGCAAGAACACTGAAGCTTTCTTT. Translated, it gives CASSSAGTGKNTEAFF. V gene TRBV2 combines with J gene TRBJ1-1; 8 bases are a match to TRBD1. The CDR3 has 16 amino acids. Germline trimming cut 5 bases from V and 1 base from J; bases unmatched to any gene: 9. The germline CDR1 and CDR2 sequences are SNHLY and FYNNEI.

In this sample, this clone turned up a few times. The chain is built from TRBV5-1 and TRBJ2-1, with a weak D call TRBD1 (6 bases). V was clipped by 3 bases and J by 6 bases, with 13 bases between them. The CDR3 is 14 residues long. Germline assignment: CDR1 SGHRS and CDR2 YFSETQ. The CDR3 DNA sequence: TGCGCCAGCAGCTACGCAGGGGCCGGCAATGAGCAGTTCTTC. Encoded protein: CASSYAGAGNEQFF. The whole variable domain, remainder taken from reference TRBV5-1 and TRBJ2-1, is KAGVTQTPRYLIKTRGQQVTLSCSPISGHRSVSWYQQTPGQGLQFLFEYFSETQRNKGNFPGRFSGRQFSNSRSEMNVSTLELGDSALYLCASSYAGAGNEQFFGPGTRLTVL.